A selection of T cell receptor beta chains follows, all from one sample in a study of blood T cells in healthy people across ages. One entry per CDR3 protein results from TCRdb running MiXCR on the 5' RACE reads. Seen here are approximately 350,000 distinct CDR3 sequences, about 52% observed once, and the top ten hold under 60%. Specimen: blood. The receptor source for this set is a man aged 60 to 69 in good health. CDR3s include the opening cysteine and the closing phenylalanine or tryptophan. D genes are given only for firm matches. Size tells how often a clone was seen (once, few, many) or the class of an expanded clone, and some rows leave it out.

cdr3_aa,cdr3_nt,d_call,v_call,j_call,clone_size
CASRRLLYNEQFF,TGTGCCAGCCGACGGCTGTTATACAATGAGCAGTTCTTC,.,TRBV7-9,TRBJ2-1,many
CASSLRQAYNEQFF,TGTGCCAGCAGTTTGAGACAGGCTTACAATGAGCAGTTCTTC,.,TRBV28,TRBJ2-1,many
CSARDVQSVYGYTF,TGCAGTGCTAGAGATGTCCAATCGGTCTATGGCTACACCTTC,.,TRBV20-1,TRBJ1-2,.
CATSGQTNYGYTF,TGTGCCACCTCGGGACAGACTAACTATGGCTACACCTTC,TRBD1,TRBV3-1,TRBJ1-2,.
CASSYSRKGDEQFF,TGTGCCAGCAGTTACTCTAGGAAGGGGGATGAGCAGTTCTTC,.,TRBV6-5,TRBJ2-1,.
CASSLASQGTYTF,TGTGCCAGCAGCTTAGCGTCGCAGGGGACCTACACCTTC,.,TRBV7-6,TRBJ1-2,few
CASSESPGRTYEQYF,TGTGCCAGCAGTGAATCCCCGGGACGGACCTACGAGCAGTACTTC,.,TRBV6-1,TRBJ2-7,.
CASRYRATNEKLFF,TGTGCCAGCAGATACAGGGCAACTAATGAAAAACTGTTTTTT,.,TRBV6-5,TRBJ1-4,.
CASSFTSGGSRETQYF,TGTGCCAGCAGCTTTACTAGCGGGGGGTCCAGGGAGACCCAGTACTTC,TRBD2,TRBV7-2,TRBJ2-5,.
CASSASGLAGGGFGYNEQFF,TGTGCCAGCAGCGCCTCGGGACTAGCGGGAGGCGGATTCGGGTACAATGAGCAGTTCTTC,TRBD2,TRBV7-6,TRBJ2-1,few
CSACGHTQETQYF,TGCAGTGCTTGTGGACACACACAAGAGACCCAGTACTTC,.,TRBV20-1,TRBJ2-5,many
CASRPGGGLTSADTQYF,TGTGCCAGCAGGCCCGGCGGGGGCCTTACTAGCGCAGATACGCAGTATTTT,.,TRBV12-3/TRBV12-4,TRBJ2-3,.
CASSMSRTGFGTGELFF,TGTGCCAGTAGTATGTCCCGCACAGGGTTCGGCACCGGGGAGCTGTTTTTT,.,TRBV19,TRBJ2-2,.
CASSWASLNNEQFF,TGTGCCAGCAGCTGGGCCTCGCTGAACAATGAGCAGTTCTTC,.,TRBV5-6,TRBJ2-1,.
CASSSSRTGPSGDTQYF,TGCGCCAGCAGCTCCTCCCGGACAGGGCCCTCGGGCGATACGCAGTATTTT,TRBD1,TRBV5-1,TRBJ2-3,few
CSARDGSRDYEQYF,TGCAGTGCTAGAGATGGTTCCAGGGACTACGAGCAGTACTTC,.,TRBV20-1,TRBJ2-7,.
CASSPPVTSEQFF,TGTGCCAGCTCACCACCGGTAACGTCTGAGCAGTTCTTC,.,TRBV18,TRBJ2-1,.
CASSRTRSGPIGEQYF,TGTGCCAGCAGCCGGACCAGATCTGGCCCAATAGGGGAGCAGTACTTC,.,TRBV6-2/TRBV6-3,TRBJ2-5,once
CAISGAGGAKDTQYF,TGTGCCATCAGTGGAGCGGGGGGGGCGAAAGATACGCAGTATTTT,TRBD2,TRBV10-3,TRBJ2-3,.
CASSQDGGAGDTQYF,TGTGCCAGCAGCCAAGATGGGGGCGCGGGAGATACGCAGTATTTT,.,TRBV4-2,TRBJ2-3,.
CASSIRTKEKLFF,TGTGCCAGCAGTATTCGGACGAAGGAAAAACTGTTTTTT,.,TRBV6-5,TRBJ1-4,many
CASNPGTGGTQYF,TGTGCCAGCAACCCCGGGACAGGGGGGACCCAGTACTTC,TRBD1,TRBV28,TRBJ2-5,.
CASSFPAGSGDTQYF,TGTGCCAGCAGTTTCCCCGCAGGGTCAGGGGATACGCAGTATTTT,.,TRBV28,TRBJ2-3,.
CASSVGWSSYEQYF,TGTGCCAGCAGCGTAGGATGGAGCTCCTACGAGCAGTACTTC,.,TRBV11-2,TRBJ2-7,.
CASSHQTSRTLTYEQYF,TGTGCCAGCAGCCACCAAACTAGCAGGACCCTTACCTACGAGCAGTACTTC,.,TRBV4-2,TRBJ2-7,.
CASSLAVGPKNIQYF,TGCGCCAGCAGCTTGGCGGTGGGTCCCAAAAACATTCAGTACTTC,.,TRBV5-1,TRBJ2-4,.
CSATVSAETQYF,TGCAGTGCTACCGTGTCGGCAGAGACCCAGTACTTC,.,TRBV20-1,TRBJ2-5,once
CASRPPELNTDTQYF,TGTGCCAGCAGACCTCCGGAACTCAACACAGATACGCAGTATTTT,.,TRBV11-1,TRBJ2-3,.